The clone carrying this TCR beta chain was seen a single time. Its antigen is currently unknown. The data stem from a study of identical twins' blood T cells. About the study: About 50 million reads came from about twelve libraries, six alpha, six beta.

Trimming pared 7 bases from V and 5 bases from J, leaving 12 bases between. The CDR3 extends over 12 amino acids. CDR1 SQVTM and CDR2 ANQGSEA come from the germline V gene. TCR cDNA libraries were made from RNA using a previously described, modified protocol. One entry per CDR3 protein, called by TCRdb with MiXCR from the 5' RACE reads. The profile shows a few hundred thousand distinct CDR3 sequences, under 30% of them singletons. Whole-study findings and limits: Twin similarity might stem from environmental factors, not only genetics. Abundant TCRbeta CDR3s overlapped more between twins than with unrelated donors.

The J gene is TRBJ2-1, the V gene TRBV29-1; D gene ambiguous. The sequence was collected from a woman between 18 and 50 years old in good health. The source material was PBMCs. The CDR3 DNA is TGCAGCGCGGCAGAGGTAAACAATGAGCAGTTCTTC. As protein: CSAAEVNNEQFF.